Following are 19 T cell receptor beta chains from one sample sequenced in a study of shared clonotypes between healthy human individuals. Assay: immunoSEQ multiplex PCR; the TCRdb copy retains only in-frame clones and omits some. Among 950,000 to 1,300,000 clones, about 74% were seen once, and the ten largest hold approximately 1.5%. The sample comprised memory CD4+ T cells sorted from blood. Subset described: CD45RA-negative fraction. These receptors were taken from a man aged 18-30 years in good health.

V gene TRBV21-1 combines with J gene TRBJ1-3; the DNA was not used to check the table's D call, TRBD1. TRBV21-1 is deemed a pseudogene. CDR3 length: 20 amino acids. Here the CDR3 DNA reads TGTGCCAGCAGCAAACCCCGGACAGTTACACAATTGAGCTCTGGAAACACCATATATTTT. Its translation is CASSKPRTVTQLSSGNTIYF.

The DNA for the CDR3 is TGTGCCAGCAGCTTAAGCAGGGGAGGCGAGCAGTACTTC. Its translation is CASSLSRGGEQYF. The chain employs TRBV11-1 and TRBJ2-7; D assignment may be TRBD1 or TRBD2 (6 bases each). V was pared by 2 bases and J by 6 bases, with 11 bases between. The germline V gene encodes CDR1 SGHAT and CDR2 FQDESV (reference sequence). The CDR3 is 13 residues long.

This chain joins TRBV6-5 and TRBJ2-2; 10 nucleotides agree with TRBD1. The CDR3 contains 14 residues. V lost 7 bases, J lost 5 bases, and 4 bases stayed unmatched. From germline, CDR1 is MNHEY and CDR2 SVGAGI. CDR3 sequence: CASIDRGQTGELFF. As DNA, the CDR3 is TGTGCCAGCATCGACAGGGGGCAAACCGGGGAGCTGTTTTTT.

V and J are TRBV7-2 and TRBJ2-1; TRBD1 is a possible D gene (6 bases). Germline CDR1 and CDR2: SGHTA and FQGNSA. V lost 5 bases, J lost 4 bases, and 12 bases lay in between. The CDR3 is 14 amino acids. CDR3 in DNA: TGTGCCAGCAGCATAAACAGGGATTACAATGAGCAGTTCTTC. Translation: CASSINRDYNEQFF. Looking up the rest from reference TRBV7-2 and TRBJ2-1 gives the full variable domain: GAGVSQSPSNKVTEKGKDVELRCDPISGHTALYWYRQSLGQGLEFLIYFQGNSAPDKSGLPSDRFSAERTGGSVSTLTIQRTQQEDSAVYLCASSINRDYNEQFFGPGTRLTVL.

CDR3 nucleotides: TGTGCCAGCAGCTTACTCGGGGGCAGGGTGGGCGAGCAGTACTTC. It specifies CASSLLGGRVGEQYF. The chain employs TRBV7-9 and TRBJ2-7; D is tentatively TRBD1 or TRBD2 (6 bases each). Per germline, CDR1 SEHNR and CDR2 FQNEAQ (reference sequence). Trimming pared 2 bases from V and 6 bases from J, leaving 17 bases between. The CDR3 runs to 15 residues.

The chain has TRBV30 and TRBJ2-5; D gene ambiguous. The V gene lost 3 bases and the J gene lost 3 bases, with 2 bases spanning the gap. This CDR3 has 10 amino acids. Per the germline V gene, CDR1 is GTSNPN and CDR2 is SVGIG (reference sequence). The CDR3 loop reads CAWSKETQYF. For the CDR3, the DNA is TGTGCCTGGAGCAAAGAGACCCAGTACTTC.

CDR3: CASSYGTRGYEQYF. The CDR3 DNA reads TGTGCCAGCAGTTACGGGACTAGAGGCTACGAGCAGTACTTC. V usage is TRBV6-6 and J usage is TRBJ2-7; 8 positions match TRBD2. The CDR3 extends over 14 amino acids. Per the germline V gene, CDR1 is MNHNY and CDR2 is SVGAGI (reference sequence). V lost 2 bases and J lost 3; bases outside the gene matches: 3.

The rearrangement joins TRBV18 to TRBJ1-2; the D gene is possibly TRBD1 (6 bases). CDR3 length: 15 amino acids. The germline V gene encodes CDR1 KGHSH and CDR2 LQKENI. Trimming pared 3 bases from V and 0 bases from J, leaving 11 bases between. The CDR3 DNA follows: TGTGCCAGCTCACCCAACCGACAGGCTAACTATGGCTACACCTTC. It specifies CASSPNRQANYGYTF.

To note about this clone: Other DNA sequences in this specimen translate into the identical CDR3. Here the CDR3 DNA reads TGTGCCAGCAGTTCGGGACAGCTAAGGGAGACCCAGTACTTC. Translation gives CASSSGQLRETQYF. J is TRBJ2-5 and V is TRBV28, with 7 bases that match TRBD1. CDR1 and CDR2 (germline): MDHEN, SYDVKM. This CDR3 contains 14 residues. V was pared by 4 bases and J by 5 bases, with 7 bases of the junction left unmatched.

The count of this clone is one. Other DNA sequences in the same sample also yield this CDR3. The V call is TRBV29-1, the J call TRBJ2-5; the D gene could be TRBD1 or TRBD2 (5 bases each). The CDR3 has 11 amino acids. The germline CDR1 and CDR2 sequences are SQVTM and ANQGSEA. V shed 4 bases and J shed 3 bases, with 6 bases lying between them. CDR3 amino acids: CSVGGEETQYF. The CDR3, as DNA: TGCAGCGTTGGAGGGGAAGAGACCCAGTACTTC.

The sample holds a few counts of this clone. The CDR3 sequence: CASSFSQGRETQYF. CDR3 coding DNA: TGCGCCAGCAGCTTTTCCCAGGGGAGGGAGACCCAGTACTTC. The chain uses TRBV5-1 and TRBJ2-5; D may match TRBD1 or TRBD2 (6 bases each). This CDR3 is built from 14 residues. V lost 2 bases and J 5 bases, leaving 13 bases between the germline ends. Germline V gene lookup returns CDR1 SGHRS and CDR2 YFSETQ.

The CDR3: CASSGAGGTPDTQYF. The CDR3 DNA reads TGTGCCAGCAGTGGAGCGGGAGGCACCCCAGATACGCAGTATTTT. The chain carries TRBV27 and TRBJ2-3; 9 nucleotides match TRBD2. Germline loops: CDR1 MNHEY, CDR2 SMNVEV (reference sequence). V shed 5 bases, J shed 4 bases, and the junction held 7 bases outside the gene matches. This CDR3 is 15 amino acids long.

J is TRBJ2-7 and V is TRBV14; D is possibly TRBD2 (5 bases). Deletions cut 4 bases from V and 5 bases from J, with 9 bases between. Germline lookup yields CDR1 SGHDN and CDR2 FVKESK. The CDR3 has 12 residues. The CDR3 DNA is TGTGCCAGCAGCCGGCTAGCCAACGAGCAGTACTTC. Residues: CASSRLANEQYF.

This clone was found many times. The CDR3 coding sequence is TGTGCCAGCAGCTCAGCACTAGCACCGAGAGGGAGCACAGATACGCAGTATTTT. Residues: CASSSALAPRGSTDTQYF. The chain joins TRBV5-6 to TRBJ2-3, with D possibly being TRBD2 (6 bases). With 3 bases removed from V and 0 bases from J, the gap between germline ends came to 20 bases. The germline V gene encodes CDR1 SGHDT and CDR2 YYEEEE. The CDR3 contains 18 residues.

CDR3 sequence: CASSAFGRSYGYTF. CDR3 DNA: TGTGCCAGCAGTGCTTTCGGACGGAGCTATGGCTACACCTTC. The chain uses TRBV6-4 and TRBJ1-2; D uncertain. Trimming cost V 4 bases and J 4 bases, with 13 bases left between them. The length of the CDR3 is 14 residues. Germline CDR1 and CDR2: MRHNA and SNTAGT.

This clone has more than one count but fewer than ten. The J gene is TRBJ1-2, the V gene TRBV28, with D possibly being TRBD1 (5 bases). The CDR3 extends over 13 amino acids. The V gene lost 6 bases and the J gene lost 6 bases, with 14 bases spanning the gap. The V gene's germline CDR1 is MDHEN and CDR2 SYDVKM. CDR3 DNA sequence: TGTGCCAGCAGCCCGGAGGGGCCAAATGGCTACACCTTC. Protein sequence: CASSPEGPNGYTF.

The chain recombines TRBV5-4 with TRBJ1-6; 12 bases are a match to TRBD1. Trimming took 4 bases from V and 7 from J; bases not matched to a gene: 3. The CDR3 covers 15 residues. Germline CDR1 SGHNT, CDR2 YYREEE (reference sequence). In DNA, the CDR3 is TGTGCCAGCAGCAGCGGGACAGGGGGCAATTCACCCCTCCACTTT. Protein sequence: CASSSGTGGNSPLHF.

V gene TRBV28 combines with J gene TRBJ1-2; D gene ambiguous. CDR3 length: 16 amino acids. Germline lookup yields CDR1 MDHEN and CDR2 SYDVKM. Trimming took 8 bases from V and 0 from J, leaving 19 bases between them. The CDR3 DNA is TGTGCCAGCCGCGCCCCCGCAGGTACTACTAACTATGGCTACACCTTC. Translating gives CASRAPAGTTNYGYTF.

This clone has just one count. The chain combines TRBV29-1 with TRBJ1-4; D gene ambiguous. The CDR3 totals 13 residues. CDR1 SQVTM and CDR2 ANQGSEA come from the germline V gene. V lost 7 bases, J lost 2 bases, and 11 bases lay in between. The CDR3 DNA sequence: TGCAGCGCCGCCCGGGCCACTAATGAAAAACTGTTTTTT. Amino acid sequence: CSAARATNEKLFF.